A selection of T cell receptor beta chains follows, all from one sample in a study of shared clonotypes between healthy human individuals. The table came from immunoSEQ multiplex PCR; TCRdb's copy has only in-frame clones and leaves some out. Here the sample spans millions of clones, around 96% being singletons. Sequencing used naive CD8+ T cells sorted from blood. These receptors were obtained from a young man in good health. CDR3s include the opening cysteine and the closing phenylalanine or tryptophan. Each record gives: D gene, J gene, V gene, clone size, CDR3 DNA, CDR3 protein. A D gene is named only where the DNA matches it firmly. Size tells how often a clone was seen (once, few, many) or the class of an expanded clone, and some rows leave it out.

>TRBD2|TRBJ2-1|TRBV11-3|-
TGTGCCAGCAGCCCGACTAGCGGGAACTTGAATGAGCAGTTCTTC
CASSPTSGNLNEQFF
>TRBD2|TRBJ2-7|TRBV6-1|-
TGTGCCAGCAGTGAACACGGGACTACCACCTACGAGCAGTACTTC
CASSEHGTTTYEQYF
>TRBD2|TRBJ2-2|TRBV27|-
TGTGCCAGCAGCCGCACTAGCGGGATCGCCACCGGGGAGCTGTTTTTT
CASSRTSGIATGELFF
>-|TRBJ1-1|TRBV7-8|-
TGTGCCAGCAGCGATCCGGGACACATGAACACTGAAGCTTTCTTT
CASSDPGHMNTEAFF
>TRBD1|TRBJ2-7|TRBV27|-
TGTGCCAGCAGTTTGGTGGGGACAGGGGACGACGAGCAGTACTTC
CASSLVGTGDDEQYF
>-|TRBJ2-7|TRBV11-3|-
TGTGCCAGCAGCTACGGGACCTCCTACGAGCAGTACTTC
CASSYGTSYEQYF
>-|TRBJ2-1|TRBV10-1|-
TGCGCCAGCAGTACAGGGCCAGGAAATGAGCAGTTCTTC
CASSTGPGNEQFF
>TRBD1|TRBJ2-2|TRBV9|-
TGTGCCAGCAGCAGGACAGGGGCCGCCGGGGAGCTGTTTTTT
CASSRTGAAGELFF
>TRBD2|TRBJ2-2|TRBV5-1|-
TGCGCCAGCAGCTTGAAGAGTCTAGCGGGGCGGTCGAACACCGGGGAGCTGTTTTTT
CASSLKSLAGRSNTGELFF
>-|TRBJ2-3|TRBV9|-
TGTGCCAGCAGCGTAGGACGGGGGCCTCGCACAGATACGCAGTATTTT
CASSVGRGPRTDTQYF
>TRBD1|TRBJ2-7|TRBV7-8|-
TGTGCCAGCAGCCCCGACAGGGGCTACGAGCAGTACTTC
CASSPDRGYEQYF
>-|TRBJ2-7|TRBV29-1|-
TGCAGCGTTGAAGAGTCGGAGACCAGCTCCTACGAGCAGTACTTC
CSVEESETSSYEQYF
>-|TRBJ1-5|TRBV19|-
TGTGCCAGTAGTATCTGGAGCCATAGCAATCAGCCCCAGCATTTT
CASSIWSHSNQPQHF
>-|TRBJ2-7|TRBV27|-
TGTGCCAGCTCCCCATGGGGGTCCGCCTACGAGCAGTACTTC
CASSPWGSAYEQYF
>-|TRBJ2-7|TRBV21-1|-
TGTGCCAGCAGCAAAGGGACTACCTGGGGGACAGGGGGGTACGAGCAGTACTTC
CASSKGTTWGTGGYEQYF
>TRBD1|TRBJ2-2|TRBV5-6|-
TGTGCCAGCAGCCACTGGACAGGGGAGAACGGGGAGCTGTTTTTT
CASSHWTGENGELFF
>-|TRBJ1-1|TRBV7-9|-
TGTGCCAGCAGCCCGGCCCGGGACACTGAAGCTTTCTTT
CASSPARDTEAFF
>TRBD2|TRBJ2-1|TRBV4-1|-
TGCGCCAGCAGCCAAGAAGCACTAGCGGGAGCCTACAATGAGCAGTTCTTC
CASSQEALAGAYNEQFF
>-|TRBJ1-1|TRBV7-2|-
TGTGCCAGCAGCGACGCGACCGCAGGCATGAACACTGAAGCTTTCTTT
CASSDATAGMNTEAFF
>-|TRBJ2-5|TRBV27|-
TGTGCCAGCAGTCCCGGGGTTGAGGGCCGAGAGACCCAGTACTTC
CASSPGVEGRETQYF
>TRBD2|TRBJ2-1|TRBV7-9|-
TGTGCCAGCAGCCTAACTAGCGGAGAGTACAATGAGCAGTTCTTC
CASSLTSGEYNEQFF
>-|TRBJ1-5|TRBV5-6|-
TGTGCCAGCAGCCCAAGCGGGGGAAAGCCCCAGCATTTT
CASSPSGGKPQHF
>-|TRBJ2-7|TRBV6-1|-
TGTGCCAGCAGTGCTCGGACAGTCTACGAGCAGTACTTC
CASSARTVYEQYF
>TRBD2|TRBJ2-1|TRBV4-2|-
TGTGCCAGCACTCCAACTGTGGCGGGAGCGGCGAATGAGCAGTTCTTC
CASTPTVAGAANEQFF
>TRBD1|TRBJ2-7|TRBV5-4|-
TGTGCCAGCAGCTTCACAGGGGGCCCATCCTACGAGCAGTACTTC
CASSFTGGPSYEQYF
>-|TRBJ2-1|TRBV6-5|once
TGTGCCAGCGAGGGAGATCGGGGTGAGCAGTTCTTC
CASEGDRGEQFF
>TRBD2|TRBJ2-5|TRBV4-3|-
TGCGCCAGCAGCCAAGTGATTTCACTAGCGGGAGACGGGTTAGAGACCCAGTACTTC
CASSQVISLAGDGLETQYF
>-|TRBJ1-2|TRBV9|-
TGTGCCAGCAGCGTAGCTGGGGAAGCTAACTATGGCTACACCTTC
CASSVAGEANYGYTF
>-|TRBJ2-7|TRBV29-1|-
TGCAGCGTAGGCGGGCACCGGCAGTCAACCTACGAGCAGTACTTC
CSVGGHRQSTYEQYF
>-|TRBJ1-2|TRBV5-1|-
TGCGCCAGCAGCCCCAGGGGCGGGTCAGGCTACACCTTC
CASSPRGGSGYTF
>-|TRBJ2-3|TRBV5-1|-
TGCGCCAGCAGTGGCTTGGTGGGGACAGATACGCAGTATTTT
CASSGLVGTDTQYF
>TRBD2|TRBJ2-7|TRBV7-8|once
TGTGCCAGCAGCTTAAGCGGGGGTTACGAGCAGTACTTC
CASSLSGGYEQYF
>TRBD1|TRBJ2-1|TRBV9|-
TGTGCCAGCAGCGAGTCGGGACAGGACGACAATGAGCAGTTCTTC
CASSESGQDDNEQFF
>-|TRBJ1-3|TRBV12-5|once
TGTGCTAGTGGTTTGGTATCGGAAGAGACCACCATATATTTT
CASGLVSEETTIYF
>-|TRBJ2-5|TRBV18|few
TGTGCCAGCTCACCATCGGCGGTTCAACAAGAGACCCAGTACTTC
CASSPSAVQQETQYF
>-|TRBJ2-7|TRBV6-1|-
TGTGCCAGCGGACTTCAGCGCGACTCCTACGAGCAGTACTTC
CASGLQRDSYEQYF
>TRBD1|TRBJ1-2|TRBV11-2|-
TGTGCCAGCAGCTTAACCCCCGGGACAGGGCCCTATGGCTACACCTTC
CASSLTPGTGPYGYTF
>-|TRBJ1-4|TRBV6-5|-
TGTGCCAGCAGTTACCTGGACTATCAAGGGGAAAAACTGTTTTTT
CASSYLDYQGEKLFF
>TRBD1|TRBJ1-2|TRBV9|-
TGTGCCAGCAGCGTAGGTTGGACAGGGACCTACACCTTC
CASSVGWTGTYTF
>-|TRBJ2-7|TRBV6-5|-
TGTGCCAGCAGTTACTCGACCGGGGTACGATGGTACGAGCAGTACTTC
CASSYSTGVRWYEQYF
>TRBD1|TRBJ2-6|TRBV4-3|-
TGCGCCAGCAGCCAAGGAACAGGGGTGGGGGCCAACGTCCTGACTTTC
CASSQGTGVGANVLTF
>TRBD1|TRBJ2-7|TRBV9|-
TGTGCCAGCAGCGGCGACAGGGACCCTCACGAGCAGTACTTC
CASSGDRDPHEQYF
>TRBD1|TRBJ1-4|TRBV4-3|-
TGCGCCAGCAGCCAGGGCCCGGGACAGAGCAATGAAAAACTGTTTTTT
CASSQGPGQSNEKLFF
>TRBD2|TRBJ2-1|TRBV4-3|once
TGCGCCAGCAGCCAAATAGGGGCGGGAGGGATTAATGAGCAGTTCTTC
CASSQIGAGGINEQFF
>-|TRBJ2-1|TRBV7-3|-
TGTGCCAGCAGCCCTACGCTAGGACCCGCCAATGAGCAGTTCTTC
CASSPTLGPANEQFF
>TRBD1|TRBJ1-5|TRBV5-4|-
TGTGCCAGCAGCTTGGACAGGGGAGCTGGGCAGCCCCAGCATTTT
CASSLDRGAGQPQHF
>-|TRBJ1-4|TRBV30|once
TGTGCCTGGGGTGACCAGGGAGCAACTAATGAAAAACTGTTTTTT
CAWGDQGATNEKLFF
>-|TRBJ2-1|TRBV4-1|-
TGCGCCAGCAGCCAAGTTAGCGGCTCCTACAATGAGCAGTTCTTC
CASSQVSGSYNEQFF
>TRBD2|TRBJ2-7|TRBV27|-
TGTGCCAGCAGTCCGACTAGCGGGAGGTCCGAGCAGTACTTC
CASSPTSGRSEQYF
>-|TRBJ1-2|TRBV29-1|few
TGCAGCGTTGACGGGGGGCTCGTATCTGGCTACACCTTC
CSVDGGLVSGYTF
>-|TRBJ2-6|TRBV21-1|-
TGTGCCAGCAGCTATCCTTGGACAGAGAGAGAGGTCTCTGGGGCCAACGTCCTGACTTTC
CASSYPWTEREVSGANVLTF
>TRBD2|TRBJ2-1|TRBV28|-
TGTGCCAGCGGGTGGTCTCTAGCGGGTTACAATGAGCAGTTCTTC
CASGWSLAGYNEQFF